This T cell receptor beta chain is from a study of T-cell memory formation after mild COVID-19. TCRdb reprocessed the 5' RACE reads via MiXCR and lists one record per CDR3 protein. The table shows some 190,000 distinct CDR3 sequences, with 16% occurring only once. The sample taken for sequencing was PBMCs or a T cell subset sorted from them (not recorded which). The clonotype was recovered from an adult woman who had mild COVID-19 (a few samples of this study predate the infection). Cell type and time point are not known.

CDR3 in DNA: TGCAGTGCTCCAGGGACAGGGTCAAGCACAGATACGCAGTATTTT. This translates into CSAPGTGSSTDTQYF. The chain couples TRBV20-1 to TRBJ2-3; 9 positions agree with TRBD1. Trimming cost V 5 bases and J 0 bases; bases outside gene matches: 6. This CDR3 region has 15 residues. Germline loops: CDR1 DFQATT, CDR2 SNEGSKA (reference sequence).